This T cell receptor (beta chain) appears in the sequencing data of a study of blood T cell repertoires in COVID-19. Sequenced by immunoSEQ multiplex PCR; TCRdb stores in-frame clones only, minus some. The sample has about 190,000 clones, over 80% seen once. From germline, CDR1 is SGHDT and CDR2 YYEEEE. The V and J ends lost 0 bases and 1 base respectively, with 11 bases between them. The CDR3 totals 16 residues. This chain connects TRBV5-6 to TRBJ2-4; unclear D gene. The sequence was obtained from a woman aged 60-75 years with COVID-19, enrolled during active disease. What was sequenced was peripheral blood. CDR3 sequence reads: CASSLVENRAKNIQYF. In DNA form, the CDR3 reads TGTGCCAGCAGCTTGGTGGAGAATCGGGCCAAAAACATTCAGTACTTC.